This TCR beta chain originates from a study of T-cell reconstitution after alpha-beta-depleted transplantation in children. Unique molecular identifiers were used in preparing the TCRbeta library. TCRdb re-derived calls from the PCR reads in MiXCR, one entry per CDR3 protein. The sample contains just over 950,000 distinct CDR3 sequences, roughly 31% of which appear only once. The CDR3 runs to 16 residues. Deletions cut 4 bases from V and 7 bases from J, with 20 bases between. Sequencing used PBMCs, mostly from graft donor cells, obtained 360 days after TCRalphabeta/CD19-depleted stem cell transplant. The rearrangement links TRBV12-3 or TRBV12-4 to TRBJ2-1, with D perhaps matching TRBD2 (6 bases). This receptor was obtained from a boy less than two years old who had a stem cell transplant for SCID, so the T cells may come from the graft donor. CDR3 residues: CASSSPRGSRRNEQFF. Here the CDR3 DNA reads TGTGCCAGCAGTTCTCCCCGGGGGAGCAGGCGGAATGAGCAGTTCTTC.